The 14 T cell receptor beta chains reported below all come from one sample, sequenced in a study of blood T cell repertoires in COVID-19. Repertoires were generated with immunoSEQ multiplex PCR, while TCRdb's copy carries only in-frame clones and drops some. This sample has some 300,000 clones, with roughly 86% found just once. Sequenced sample: PBMCs or T cells enriched from blood (not recorded which). These receptor sequences come from a woman aged 50 to 60 who had been exposed to COVID-19.

This chain joins TRBV4-2 and TRBJ1-5, with 8 bases aligning to TRBD1. J gave up 6 bases and V 0 bases, and 10 bases lay outside the gene matches. Germline CDR1 reads LGHNA; CDR2 reads YNFKEQ. CDR3 length: 17 amino acids. This CDR3 reads CASSQEEGTGSFQPQHF. In DNA, the CDR3 is TGTGCCAGCAGCCAAGAAGAGGGGACAGGTTCTTTTCAGCCCCAGCATTTT.

The V and J genes are TRBV2 and TRBJ1-2; 8 positions agree with TRBD1. CDR1 and CDR2 from the germline V gene are SNHLY and FYNNEI. V dropped 7 bases and J dropped 14; count of bases not matched to a gene: 12. The CDR3 is 12 residues long. The CDR3 nucleotides read TGTGCCAGCAAAGGGCAGGGGGCGAGGCGGACCTTC. The encoded protein is CASKGQGARRTF.

The CDR3 DNA reads as TGCGCCAGCGAATTGACGGGACAGGGTAGAAATGAGCAGTTCTTC. This translates into CASELTGQGRNEQFF. The genes are TRBV5-1 and TRBJ2-1; 9 bases are shared with TRBD1. Germline CDR1 SGHRS, CDR2 YFSETQ. The V gene end was trimmed by 7 bases and the J gene end by 7 bases; junction bases not matched to a gene: 12. This CDR3 is 15 amino acids long.

V gene TRBV12-3 or TRBV12-4 combines with J gene TRBJ1-5, with TRBD1 as a possible D gene (5 bases). The CDR3 is made up of 13 amino acids. The ends were cut back, 7 bases at V and 6 bases at J, with 13 bases in the middle. The CDR3 DNA reads TGTGCCAGCAACCCGGGGGGGACTCAGCCCCAGCATTTT. Translating gives CASNPGGTQPQHF.

The CDR3 spells CASSIPGTLEYEQYF. For the CDR3, the DNA is TGTGCCAGCAGCATACCCGGGACATTGGAATACGAGCAGTACTTC. The chain employs TRBV5-5 and TRBJ2-7; D is perhaps TRBD1 (6 bases). Germline V gene lookup returns CDR1 SGHKS and CDR2 YYEKEE (reference sequence). The CDR3 has 15 residues. V lost 4 bases and J 4 bases, leaving 18 bases between the germline ends.

CDR3 sequence (DNA): TGTGCAACAGCAAATGAAAAACTGTTTTTT. Protein: CATANEKLFF. The chain is built from TRBV28 and TRBJ1-4, with D unclear. Germline CDR1 and CDR2: MDHEN and SYDVKM. The CDR3 is 10 residues long.

J is TRBJ1-2 and V is TRBV2; 8 positions match TRBD1. Germline trimming cut 5 bases from V and 2 bases from J; bases unmatched to any gene: 4. The length of the CDR3 is 14 residues. The germline V gene encodes CDR1 SNHLY and CDR2 FYNNEI. The CDR3 protein is CASSRTGTNYGYTF. The CDR3 nucleotides are TGTGCCAGCAGTAGGACAGGGACAAACTATGGCTACACCTTC.

The chain employs TRBV30 and TRBJ1-6, with D tentatively TRBD1 (5 bases). The germline V gene has CDR1 GTSNPN and CDR2 SVGIG (reference sequence). V dropped 5 bases and J dropped 5 bases, with 16 bases sitting between them. The CDR3 spans 15 residues. This chain's CDR3 is CAWCGGVGNNSPLHF. In DNA, the CDR3 is TGTGCCTGGTGCGGAGGGGTGGGGAATAATTCACCCCTCCACTTT.

A single count supports this clone. The chain has TRBV5-1 and TRBJ2-5; 9 bases agree with TRBD1. The V gene end was trimmed by 0 bases and the J gene end by 5 bases; junction bases not matched to a gene: 5. This CDR3 region has 15 residues. Per germline, CDR1 SGHRS and CDR2 YFSETQ. The CDR3 nucleotides are TGCGCCAGCAGCTTGGGTGGGACAGGGTTTGAGACCCAGTACTTC. As protein: CASSLGGTGFETQYF.

The CDR3, as DNA: TGTGCCAGCAGTTTATACGATGGCCACCTCTATAATTCACCCCTCCACTTT. Translation gives CASSLYDGHLYNSPLHF. The V and J genes are TRBV27 and TRBJ1-6; D is undetermined. From germline, CDR1 is MNHEY and CDR2 SMNVEV (reference sequence). With 1 base removed from V and 3 bases from J, the gap between germline ends came to 13 bases. The CDR3 spans 17 residues.

The rearrangement links TRBV6-5 to TRBJ1-2; TRBD1 is a possible D gene (6 bases). The CDR3 sequence is 15 residues long. Germline V gives CDR1 MNHEY, CDR2 SVGAGI. V was trimmed by 8 bases and J by 0 bases, leaving 16 bases between them. The DNA of the CDR3 is TGTGCCAGCGCCCTCTCACAGGGCGCTAACTATGGCTACACCTTC. Protein sequence: CASALSQGANYGYTF.

This rearrangement joins TRBV19 to TRBJ2-4; 9 bases map to TRBD1. Germline V gene lookup returns CDR1 LNHDA and CDR2 SQIVND (reference sequence). Unmatched junction bases numbered 9, after V lost 8 bases and J lost 7 bases. This CDR3 is 14 amino acids long. This chain's CDR3 is CASGGQGSGNIQYF. The CDR3 bases are TGTGCCAGTGGAGGACAGGGGAGCGGTAACATTCAGTACTTC.

The chain uses TRBV11-2 and TRBJ2-4; D not resolved. With 0 bases removed from V and 9 bases from J, the gap between germline ends came to 12 bases. The CDR3 consists of 14 residues. In germline, CDR1 is SGHAT, CDR2 FQNNGV. This CDR3 is CASSLDLQEGIQYF. CDR3 nucleotides: TGTGCCAGCAGCTTAGATCTTCAGGAAGGCATTCAGTACTTC.

The chain carries TRBV19 and TRBJ1-6; 9 bases map to TRBD1. The CDR3 covers 16 residues. After removal of 3 bases from V and 7 bases from J, the junction contained 7 bases not matched to a gene. The germline gives CDR1 LNHDA, CDR2 SQIVND (reference sequence). The CDR3 sequence: CASSIARDRVNSPLHF. CDR3 DNA sequence: TGTGCCAGTAGTATTGCGCGGGACAGGGTGAATTCACCCCTCCACTTT.